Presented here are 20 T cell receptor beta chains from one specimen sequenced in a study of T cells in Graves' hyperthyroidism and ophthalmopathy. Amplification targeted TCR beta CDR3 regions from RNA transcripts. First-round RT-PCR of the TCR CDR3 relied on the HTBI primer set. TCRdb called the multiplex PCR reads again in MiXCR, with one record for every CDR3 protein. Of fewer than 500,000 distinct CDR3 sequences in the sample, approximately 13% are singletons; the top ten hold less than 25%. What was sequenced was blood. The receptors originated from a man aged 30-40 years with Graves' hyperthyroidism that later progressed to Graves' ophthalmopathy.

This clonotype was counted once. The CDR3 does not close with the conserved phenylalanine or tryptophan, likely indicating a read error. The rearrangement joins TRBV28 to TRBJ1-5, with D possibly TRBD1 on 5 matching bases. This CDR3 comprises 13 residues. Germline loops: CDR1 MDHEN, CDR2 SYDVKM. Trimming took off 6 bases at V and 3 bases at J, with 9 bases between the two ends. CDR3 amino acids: CASRRDLNQPQHS. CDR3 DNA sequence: TGTGCCAGCAGACGGGACCTCAATCAGCCCCAGCATTCT.

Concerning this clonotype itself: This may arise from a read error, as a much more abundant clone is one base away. Here the CDR3 DNA reads TGCAGCGTTTCCCGGGACATTCAGGGGCAGCCCCAGCATTTT. As protein: CSVSRDIQGQPQHF. The V call is TRBV29-1, the J call TRBJ1-5; a weak D match, TRBD1 (6 bases). V was shortened by 5 bases and J by 7 bases, with 18 bases between the two germline ends. CDR3 length equals 14 residues. Germline V gene lookup returns CDR1 SQVTM and CDR2 ANQGSEA.

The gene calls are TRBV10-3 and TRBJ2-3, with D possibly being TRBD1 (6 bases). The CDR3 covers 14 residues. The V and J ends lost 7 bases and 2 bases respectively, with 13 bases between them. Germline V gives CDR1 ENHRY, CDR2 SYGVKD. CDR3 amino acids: CAIKVGADTDTQYF. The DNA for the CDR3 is TGTGCCATCAAAGTGGGGGCTGACACAGATACGCAGTATTTT.

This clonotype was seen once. In DNA form, the CDR3 reads TGTGCCAGCAGTCCATACCCCCTAGCGGGGGGTAATGAGCAGTTCTTC. It encodes CASSPYPLAGGNEQFF. The rearrangement uses TRBV27 and TRBJ2-1, with 11 nucleotides matching TRBD2. The CDR3 runs to 16 residues. The germline CDR1 and CDR2 sequences are MNHEY and SMNVEV (reference sequence). J gave up 7 bases and V 5 bases, and 10 bases lay outside the gene matches.

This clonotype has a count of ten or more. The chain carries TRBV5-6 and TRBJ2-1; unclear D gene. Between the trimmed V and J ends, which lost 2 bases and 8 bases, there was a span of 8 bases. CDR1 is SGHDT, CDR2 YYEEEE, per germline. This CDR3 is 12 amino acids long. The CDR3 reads CASSLGSDEQFF. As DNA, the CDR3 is TGTGCCAGCAGCTTAGGTTCCGATGAGCAGTTCTTC.

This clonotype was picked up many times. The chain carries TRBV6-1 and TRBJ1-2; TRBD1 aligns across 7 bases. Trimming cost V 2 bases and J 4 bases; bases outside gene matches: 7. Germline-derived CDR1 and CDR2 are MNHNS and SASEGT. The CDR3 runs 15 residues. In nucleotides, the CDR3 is TGTGCCAGCAGTGAAAGAAGACAGGGCAGCTATGGCTACACCTTC. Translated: CASSERRQGSYGYTF.

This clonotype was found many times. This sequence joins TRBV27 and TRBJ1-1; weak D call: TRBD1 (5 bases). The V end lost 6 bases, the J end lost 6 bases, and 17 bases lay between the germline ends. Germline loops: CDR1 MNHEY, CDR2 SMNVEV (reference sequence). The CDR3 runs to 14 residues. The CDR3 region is CASRIAQGFAEAFF. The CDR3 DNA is TGTGCCAGCAGAATAGCGCAGGGTTTTGCTGAAGCTTTCTTT.

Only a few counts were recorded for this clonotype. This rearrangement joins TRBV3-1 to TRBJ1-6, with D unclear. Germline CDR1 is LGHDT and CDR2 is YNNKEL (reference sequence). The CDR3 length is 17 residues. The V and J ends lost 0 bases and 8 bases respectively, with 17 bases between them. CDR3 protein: CASSQDLRVLAHSPLHF. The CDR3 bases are TGTGCCAGCAGCCAAGATCTAAGGGTCTTGGCCCATTCACCCCTCCACTTT.

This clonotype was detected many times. In DNA, the CDR3 is TGTGCCAGCTCACCACCGCCAGGCGGGCAAGGTCAGCCCCAGCATTTT. It encodes CASSPPPGGQGQPQHF. The gene calls are TRBV18 and TRBJ1-5; D is ambiguous. With 0 bases removed from V and 6 bases from J, the gap between germline ends came to 15 bases. This CDR3 region has 16 residues. CDR1 is KGHSH, CDR2 LQKENI, per germline.

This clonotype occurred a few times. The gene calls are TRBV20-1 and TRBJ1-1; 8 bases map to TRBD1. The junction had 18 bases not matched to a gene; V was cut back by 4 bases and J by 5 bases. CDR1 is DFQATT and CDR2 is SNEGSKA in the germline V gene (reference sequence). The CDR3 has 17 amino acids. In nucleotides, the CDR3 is TGCAGTGCTATAGATACCAGGGGGCGCGGGGTGAGGACTGAAGCTTTCTTT. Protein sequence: CSAIDTRGRGVRTEAFF.

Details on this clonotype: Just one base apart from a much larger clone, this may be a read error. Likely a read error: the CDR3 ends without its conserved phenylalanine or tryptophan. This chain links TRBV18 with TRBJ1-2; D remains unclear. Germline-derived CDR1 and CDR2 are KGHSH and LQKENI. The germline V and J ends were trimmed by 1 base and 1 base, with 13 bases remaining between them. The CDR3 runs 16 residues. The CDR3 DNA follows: TGTGCCAGCTCACCACTTGGAGGGCCCGATAACTATGGCTACACCCTC. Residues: CASSPLGGPDNYGYTL.

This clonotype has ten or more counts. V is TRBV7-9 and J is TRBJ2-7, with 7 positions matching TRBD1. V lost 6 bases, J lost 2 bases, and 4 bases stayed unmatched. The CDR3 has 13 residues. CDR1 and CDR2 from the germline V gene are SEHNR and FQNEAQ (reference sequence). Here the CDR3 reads CASRPDRTYEQYF. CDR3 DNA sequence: TGTGCCAGCAGACCGGACAGGACCTACGAGCAGTACTTC. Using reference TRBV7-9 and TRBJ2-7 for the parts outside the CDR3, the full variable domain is DTGVSQNPRHKITKRGQNVTFRCDPISEHNRLYWYRQTLGQGPEFLTYFQNEAQLEKSRLLSDRFSAERPKGSFSTLEIQRTEQGDSAMYLCASRPDRTYEQYFGPGTRLTVT.

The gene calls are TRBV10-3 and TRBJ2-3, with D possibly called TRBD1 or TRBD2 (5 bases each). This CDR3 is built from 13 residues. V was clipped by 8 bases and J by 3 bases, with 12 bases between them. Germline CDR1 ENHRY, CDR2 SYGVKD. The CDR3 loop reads CAIGATGTDTQYF. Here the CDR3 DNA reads TGTGCCATCGGGGCCACGGGGACAGATACGCAGTATTTT.

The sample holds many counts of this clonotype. The DNA of the CDR3 is TGCAGTGCCTCCGGGGCCCCGAACACTGAAGCTTTCTTT. Translated, it gives CSASGAPNTEAFF. The genes are TRBV20-1 and TRBJ1-1; tentatively, D is TRBD1 (5 bases). The V gene lost 6 bases and the J gene lost 1 base, with 12 bases spanning the gap. Per the germline V gene, CDR1 is DFQATT and CDR2 is SNEGSKA (reference sequence). The CDR3 runs to 13 residues.

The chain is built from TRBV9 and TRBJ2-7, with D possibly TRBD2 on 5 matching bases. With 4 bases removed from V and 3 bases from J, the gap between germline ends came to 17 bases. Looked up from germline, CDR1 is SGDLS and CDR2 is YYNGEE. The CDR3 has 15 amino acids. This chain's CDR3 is CASSPRRGSSYEQYF. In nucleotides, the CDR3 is TGTGCCAGCAGCCCCCGTAGAGGGAGTAGCTACGAGCAGTACTTC.

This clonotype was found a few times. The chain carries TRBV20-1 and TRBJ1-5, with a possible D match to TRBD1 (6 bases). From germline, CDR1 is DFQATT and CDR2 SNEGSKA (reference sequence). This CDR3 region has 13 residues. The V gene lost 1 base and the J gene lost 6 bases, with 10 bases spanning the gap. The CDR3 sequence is CSARGGGLQPQHF. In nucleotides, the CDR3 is TGCAGTGCTAGAGGGGGGGGGCTTCAGCCCCAGCATTTT.

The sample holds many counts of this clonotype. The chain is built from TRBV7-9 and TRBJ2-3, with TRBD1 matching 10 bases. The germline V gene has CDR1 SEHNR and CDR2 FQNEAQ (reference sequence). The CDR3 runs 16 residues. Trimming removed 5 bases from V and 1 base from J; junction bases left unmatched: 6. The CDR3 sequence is CASSTTGTGGTDTQYF. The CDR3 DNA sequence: TGTGCCAGCAGCACCACTGGGACAGGGGGCACAGATACGCAGTATTTT.

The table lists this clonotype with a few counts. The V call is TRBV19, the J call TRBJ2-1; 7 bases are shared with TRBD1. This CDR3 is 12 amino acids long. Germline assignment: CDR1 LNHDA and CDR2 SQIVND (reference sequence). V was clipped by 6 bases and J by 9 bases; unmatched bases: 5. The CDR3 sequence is CASSNTGVEQFF. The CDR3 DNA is TGTGCCAGTAGCAACACAGGGGTTGAGCAGTTCTTC. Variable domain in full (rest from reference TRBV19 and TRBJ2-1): DGGITQSPKYLFRKEGQNVTLSCEQNLNHDAMYWYRQDPGQGLRLIYYSQIVNDFQKGDIAEGYSVSREKKESFPLTVTSAQKNPTAFYLCASSNTGVEQFFGPGTRLTVL.

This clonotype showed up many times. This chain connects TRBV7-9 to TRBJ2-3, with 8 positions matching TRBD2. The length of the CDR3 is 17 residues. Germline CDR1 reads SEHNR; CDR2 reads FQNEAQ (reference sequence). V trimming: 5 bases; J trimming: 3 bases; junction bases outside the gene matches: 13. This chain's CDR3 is CASSARGGGGTTDTQYF. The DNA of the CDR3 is TGTGCCAGCAGCGCCCGGGGTGGCGGGGGGACGACAGATACGCAGTATTTT.

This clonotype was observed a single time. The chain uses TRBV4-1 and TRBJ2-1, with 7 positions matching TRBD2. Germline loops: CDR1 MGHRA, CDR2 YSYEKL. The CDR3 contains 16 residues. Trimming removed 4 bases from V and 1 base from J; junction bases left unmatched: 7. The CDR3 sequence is CASSLKAGRSYNEQFF. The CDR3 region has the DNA TGCGCCAGCAGCCTAAAAGCGGGGCGATCCTACAATGAGCAGTTCTTC.